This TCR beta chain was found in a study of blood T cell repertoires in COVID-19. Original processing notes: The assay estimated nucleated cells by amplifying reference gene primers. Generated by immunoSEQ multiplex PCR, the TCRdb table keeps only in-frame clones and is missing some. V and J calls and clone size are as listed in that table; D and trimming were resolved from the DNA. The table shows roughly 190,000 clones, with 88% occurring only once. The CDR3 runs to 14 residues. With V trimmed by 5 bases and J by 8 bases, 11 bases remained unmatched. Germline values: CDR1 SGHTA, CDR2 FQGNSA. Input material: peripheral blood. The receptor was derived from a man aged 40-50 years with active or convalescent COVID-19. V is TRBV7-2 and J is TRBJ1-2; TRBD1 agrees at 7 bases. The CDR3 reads CASSVNTGAGGYTF. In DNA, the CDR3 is TGTGCCAGCAGCGTAAACACAGGGGCGGGCGGCTACACCTTC.